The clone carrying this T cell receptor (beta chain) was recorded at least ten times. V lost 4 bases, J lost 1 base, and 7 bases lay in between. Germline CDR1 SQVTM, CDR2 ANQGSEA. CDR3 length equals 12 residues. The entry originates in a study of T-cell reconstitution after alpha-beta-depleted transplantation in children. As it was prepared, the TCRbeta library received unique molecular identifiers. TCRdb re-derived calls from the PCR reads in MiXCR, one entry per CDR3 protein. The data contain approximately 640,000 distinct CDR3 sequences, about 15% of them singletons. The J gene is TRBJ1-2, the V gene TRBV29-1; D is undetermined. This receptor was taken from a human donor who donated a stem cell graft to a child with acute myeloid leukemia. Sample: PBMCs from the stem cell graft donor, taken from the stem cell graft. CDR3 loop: CSVVDGNYGYTF. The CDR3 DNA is TGCAGCGTTGTTGACGGTAACTATGGCTACACCTTC.